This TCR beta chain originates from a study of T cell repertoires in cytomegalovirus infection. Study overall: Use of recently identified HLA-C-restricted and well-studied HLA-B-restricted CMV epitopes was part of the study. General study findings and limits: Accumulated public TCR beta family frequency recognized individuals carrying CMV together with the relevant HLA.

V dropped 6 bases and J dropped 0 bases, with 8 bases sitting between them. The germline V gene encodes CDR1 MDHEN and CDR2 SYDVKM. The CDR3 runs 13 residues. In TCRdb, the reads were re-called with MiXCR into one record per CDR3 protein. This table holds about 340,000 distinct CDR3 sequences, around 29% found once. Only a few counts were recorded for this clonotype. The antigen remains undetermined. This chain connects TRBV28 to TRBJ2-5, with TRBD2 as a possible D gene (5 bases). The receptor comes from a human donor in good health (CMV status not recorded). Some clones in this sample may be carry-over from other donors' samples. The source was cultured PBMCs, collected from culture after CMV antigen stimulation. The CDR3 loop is CASSQDYQETQYF. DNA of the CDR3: TGTGCCAGCAGCCAGGACTACCAAGAGACCCAGTACTTC.